This TCR beta chain derives from a study of OX40 agonist ivuxolimab in advanced cancers. The overall study: There were three patients with partial responses, one having hepatocellular carcinoma and two cutaneous melanoma.

There are 12 residues in the CDR3. Losses at the gene ends were 5 bases for V and 8 bases for J; bases not matched to a gene: 1. Germline-derived CDR1 and CDR2 are MNHEY and SMNVEV (reference sequence). Libraries were prepared by immunoSEQ multiplex PCR; TCRdb keeps only in-frame clonotypes and omits some of them. The table records 70,000 to 95,000 clones, around 84% of them present only once. This chain uses TRBV27 with TRBJ2-1; 9 nucleotides agree with TRBD1. The sequencing here drew on CD4+ or CD8+ T cells sorted from blood, taken in a trial of the OX40 agonist ivuxolimab. This receptor was obtained from an adult with an advanced solid tumor such as melanoma, head and neck, liver or kidney cancer. The CDR3 nucleotides read TGTGCCAGCAGTGGGACAGGGTATGAGCAGTTCTTC. Translation: CASSGTGYEQFF.